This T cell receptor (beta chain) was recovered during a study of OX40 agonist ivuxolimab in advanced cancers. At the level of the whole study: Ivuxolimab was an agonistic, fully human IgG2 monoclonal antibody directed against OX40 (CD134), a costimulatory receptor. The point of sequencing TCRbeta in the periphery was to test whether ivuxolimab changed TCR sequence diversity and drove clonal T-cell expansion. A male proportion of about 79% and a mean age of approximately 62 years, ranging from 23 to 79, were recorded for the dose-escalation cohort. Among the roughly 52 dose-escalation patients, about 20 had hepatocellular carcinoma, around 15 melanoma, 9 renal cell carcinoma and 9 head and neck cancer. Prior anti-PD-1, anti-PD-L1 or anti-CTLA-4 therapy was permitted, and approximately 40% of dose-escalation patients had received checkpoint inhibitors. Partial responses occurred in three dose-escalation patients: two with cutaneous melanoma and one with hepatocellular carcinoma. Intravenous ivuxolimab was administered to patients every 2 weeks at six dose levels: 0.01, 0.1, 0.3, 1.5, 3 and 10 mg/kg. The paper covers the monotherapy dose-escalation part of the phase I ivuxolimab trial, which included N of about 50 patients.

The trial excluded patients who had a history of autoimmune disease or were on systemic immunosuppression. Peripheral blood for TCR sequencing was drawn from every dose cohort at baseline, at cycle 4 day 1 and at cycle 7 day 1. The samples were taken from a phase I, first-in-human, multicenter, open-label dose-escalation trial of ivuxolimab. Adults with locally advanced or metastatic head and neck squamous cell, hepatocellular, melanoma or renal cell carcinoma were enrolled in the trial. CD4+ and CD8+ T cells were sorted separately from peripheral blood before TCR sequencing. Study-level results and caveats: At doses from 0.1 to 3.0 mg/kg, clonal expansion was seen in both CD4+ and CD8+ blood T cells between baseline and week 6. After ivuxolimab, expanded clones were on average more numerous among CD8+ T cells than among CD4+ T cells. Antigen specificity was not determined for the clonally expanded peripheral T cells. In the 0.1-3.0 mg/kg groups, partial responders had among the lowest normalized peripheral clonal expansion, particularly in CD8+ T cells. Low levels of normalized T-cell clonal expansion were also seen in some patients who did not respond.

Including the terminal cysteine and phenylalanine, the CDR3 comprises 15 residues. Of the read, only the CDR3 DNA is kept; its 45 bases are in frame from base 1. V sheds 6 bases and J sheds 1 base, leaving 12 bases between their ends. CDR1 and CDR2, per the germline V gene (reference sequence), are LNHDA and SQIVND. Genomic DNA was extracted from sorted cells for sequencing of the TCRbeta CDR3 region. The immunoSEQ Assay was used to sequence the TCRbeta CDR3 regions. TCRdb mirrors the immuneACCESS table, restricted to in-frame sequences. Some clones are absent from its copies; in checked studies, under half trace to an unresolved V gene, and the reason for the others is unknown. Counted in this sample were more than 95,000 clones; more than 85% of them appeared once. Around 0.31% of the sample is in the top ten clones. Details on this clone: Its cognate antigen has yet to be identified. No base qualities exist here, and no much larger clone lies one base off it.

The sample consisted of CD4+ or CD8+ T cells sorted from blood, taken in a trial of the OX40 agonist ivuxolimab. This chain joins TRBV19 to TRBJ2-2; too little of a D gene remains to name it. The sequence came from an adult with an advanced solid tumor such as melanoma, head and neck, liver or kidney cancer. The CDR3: CASRGMTQNTGELFF. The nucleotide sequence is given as TGTGCCAGTAGGGGGATGACACAGAACACCGGGGAGCTGTTTTTT.